This entry is about one T cell receptor (beta chain). Original methodology: Estimated nucleated cell counts came from reference gene primer amplification. TCRdb keeps only in-frame clones here, not all; method: immunoSEQ multiplex PCR. The D gene and trimming were derived from the DNA, and the V and J assignments and clone size from that table. Of under 200,000 clones listed, 86% are singletons. CDR3 length: 15 amino acids. CDR1 SGHDT and CDR2 YYEEEE come from the germline V gene. V shed 6 bases and J 5 bases; nucleotides not matched to a gene: 11. This record comes from a study of blood T cell repertoires in COVID-19. Looking at the study overall: Specimens from acute and convalescent COVID-19 originated in the United States, Italy and Spain. PBMCs, B-cell-depleted T cells, or T cells were the source of the cDNA or gDNA that made up the material.

The specimen was peripheral blood. The origin of this receptor is a man between 50 and 59 years old with active or convalescent COVID-19. The rearrangement links TRBV5-6 to TRBJ2-7, with 10 bases identical to TRBD2. This chain's CDR3 is CASIGALAGPHEQYF. The CDR3 DNA follows: TGTGCCAGCATCGGAGCACTAGCGGGACCACACGAGCAGTACTTC.